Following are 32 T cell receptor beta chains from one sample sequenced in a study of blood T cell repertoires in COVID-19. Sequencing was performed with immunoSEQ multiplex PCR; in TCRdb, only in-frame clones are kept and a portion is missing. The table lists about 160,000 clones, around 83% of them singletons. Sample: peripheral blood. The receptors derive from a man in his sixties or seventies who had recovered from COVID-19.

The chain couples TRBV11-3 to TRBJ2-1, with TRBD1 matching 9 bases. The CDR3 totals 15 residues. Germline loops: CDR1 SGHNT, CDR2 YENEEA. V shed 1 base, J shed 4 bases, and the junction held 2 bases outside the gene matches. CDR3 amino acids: CASSLGGTGYNEQFF. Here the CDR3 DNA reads TGTGCCAGCAGCTTAGGTGGGACAGGGTACAATGAGCAGTTCTTC.

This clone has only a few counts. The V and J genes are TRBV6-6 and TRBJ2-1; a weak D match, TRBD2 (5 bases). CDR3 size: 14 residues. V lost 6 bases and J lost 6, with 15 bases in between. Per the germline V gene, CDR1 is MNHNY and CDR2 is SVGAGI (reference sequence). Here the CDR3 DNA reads TGTGCCAGCAGGAGAGAGGGAATGAGCAATGAGCAGTTCTTC. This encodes CASRREGMSNEQFF.

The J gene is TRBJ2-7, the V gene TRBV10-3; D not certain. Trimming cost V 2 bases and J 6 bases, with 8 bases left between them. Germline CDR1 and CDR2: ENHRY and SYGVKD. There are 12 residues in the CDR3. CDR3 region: CAISEGAGEQYF. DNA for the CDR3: TGTGCCATCAGTGAGGGTGCCGGCGAGCAGTACTTC.

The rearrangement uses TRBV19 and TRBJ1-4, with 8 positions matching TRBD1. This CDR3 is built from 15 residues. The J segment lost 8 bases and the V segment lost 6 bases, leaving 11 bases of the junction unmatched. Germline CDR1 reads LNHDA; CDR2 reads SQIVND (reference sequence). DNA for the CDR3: TGTGCCAGTAGCAGAAGGGGGACAGGTAACGAAAAACTGTTTTTT. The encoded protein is CASSRRGTGNEKLFF.

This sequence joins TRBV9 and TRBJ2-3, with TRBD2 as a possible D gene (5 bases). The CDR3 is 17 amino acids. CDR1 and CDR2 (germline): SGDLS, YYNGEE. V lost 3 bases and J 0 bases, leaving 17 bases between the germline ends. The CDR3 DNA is TGTGCCAGCAGCGATCGGCCCTGGCGGACTAGCACAGATACGCAGTATTTT. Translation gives CASSDRPWRTSTDTQYF.

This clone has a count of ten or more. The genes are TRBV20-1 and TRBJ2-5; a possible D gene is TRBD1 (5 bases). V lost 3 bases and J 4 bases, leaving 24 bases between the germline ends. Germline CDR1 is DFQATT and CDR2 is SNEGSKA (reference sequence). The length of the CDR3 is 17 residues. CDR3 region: CSASPLEGVGPGETQYF. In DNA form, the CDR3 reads TGCAGTGCTAGTCCTCTCGAAGGGGTAGGGCCCGGAGAGACCCAGTACTTC.

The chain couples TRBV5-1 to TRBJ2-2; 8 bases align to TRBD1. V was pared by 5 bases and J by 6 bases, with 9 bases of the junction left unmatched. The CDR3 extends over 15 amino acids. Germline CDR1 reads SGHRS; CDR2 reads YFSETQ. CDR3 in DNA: TGCGCCAGCAGATCCCCGGACAGGGTGGCCGGGGAGCTGTTTTTT. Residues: CASRSPDRVAGELFF. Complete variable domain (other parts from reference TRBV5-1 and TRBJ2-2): KAGVTQTPRYLIKTRGQQVTLSCSPISGHRSVSWYQQTPGQGLQFLFEYFSETQRNKGNFPGRFSGRQFSNSRSEMNVSTLELGDSALYLCASRSPDRVAGELFFGEGSRLTVL.

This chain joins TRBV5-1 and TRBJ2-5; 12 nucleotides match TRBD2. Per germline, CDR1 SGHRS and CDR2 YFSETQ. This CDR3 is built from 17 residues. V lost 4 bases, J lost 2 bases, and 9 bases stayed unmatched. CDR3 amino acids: CASSHQSSGRVQETQYF. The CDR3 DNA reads TGCGCCAGCAGCCATCAGTCTAGCGGGAGGGTTCAAGAGACCCAGTACTTC.

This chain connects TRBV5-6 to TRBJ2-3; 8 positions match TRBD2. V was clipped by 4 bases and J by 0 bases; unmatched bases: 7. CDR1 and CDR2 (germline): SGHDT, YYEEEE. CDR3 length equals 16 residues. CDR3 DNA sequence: TGTGCCAGCAGCCTCCGACTAGCGCAGAGCACAGATACGCAGTATTTT. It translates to CASSLRLAQSTDTQYF. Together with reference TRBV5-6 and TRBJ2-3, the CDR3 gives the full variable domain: DAGVTQSPTHLIKTRGQQVTLRCSPKSGHDTVSWYQQALGQGPQFIFQYYEEEERQRGNFPDRFSGHQFPNYSSELNVNALLLGDSALYLCASSLRLAQSTDTQYFGPGTRLTVL.

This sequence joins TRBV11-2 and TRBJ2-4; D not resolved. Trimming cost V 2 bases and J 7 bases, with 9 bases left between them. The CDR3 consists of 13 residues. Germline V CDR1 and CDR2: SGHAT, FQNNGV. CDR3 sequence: CASSLSEENIQYF. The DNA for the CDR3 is TGTGCCAGCAGCTTAAGCGAGGAGAACATTCAGTACTTC.

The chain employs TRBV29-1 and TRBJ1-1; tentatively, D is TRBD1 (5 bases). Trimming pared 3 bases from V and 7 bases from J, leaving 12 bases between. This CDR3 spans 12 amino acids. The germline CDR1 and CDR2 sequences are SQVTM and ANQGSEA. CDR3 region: CSVERQYGEAFF. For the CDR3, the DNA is TGCAGCGTTGAGCGACAGTATGGTGAAGCTTTCTTT.

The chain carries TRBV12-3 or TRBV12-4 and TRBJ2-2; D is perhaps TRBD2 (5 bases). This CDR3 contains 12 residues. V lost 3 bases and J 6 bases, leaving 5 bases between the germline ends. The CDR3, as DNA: TGTGCCAGCAGTTTGGAGGCCGGGGAGCTGTTTTTT. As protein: CASSLEAGELFF.

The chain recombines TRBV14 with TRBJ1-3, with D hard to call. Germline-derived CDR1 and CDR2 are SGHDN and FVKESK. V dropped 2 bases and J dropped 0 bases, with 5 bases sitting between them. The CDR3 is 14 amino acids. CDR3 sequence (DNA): TGTGCCAGCAGCCAACTAACCTCTGGAAACACCATATATTTT. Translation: CASSQLTSGNTIYF.

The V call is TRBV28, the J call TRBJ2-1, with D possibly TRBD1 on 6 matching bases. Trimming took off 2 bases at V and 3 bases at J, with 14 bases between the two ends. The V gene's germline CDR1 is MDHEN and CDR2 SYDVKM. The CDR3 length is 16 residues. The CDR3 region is CASSLGAGDHYNEQFF. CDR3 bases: TGTGCCAGCAGTTTAGGGGCAGGGGATCACTACAATGAGCAGTTCTTC.

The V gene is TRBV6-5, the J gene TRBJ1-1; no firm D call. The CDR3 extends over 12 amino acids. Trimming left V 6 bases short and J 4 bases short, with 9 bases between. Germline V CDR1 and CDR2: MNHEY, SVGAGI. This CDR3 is CASREGSTEAFF. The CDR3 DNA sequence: TGTGCCAGCAGAGAGGGTTCCACTGAAGCTTTCTTT.

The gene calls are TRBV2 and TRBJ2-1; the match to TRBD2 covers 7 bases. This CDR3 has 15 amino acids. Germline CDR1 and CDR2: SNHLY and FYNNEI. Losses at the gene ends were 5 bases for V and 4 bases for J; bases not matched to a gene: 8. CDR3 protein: CASSNSGQGYNEQFF. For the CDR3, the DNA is TGTGCCAGCAGTAATAGCGGGCAGGGATACAATGAGCAGTTCTTC.

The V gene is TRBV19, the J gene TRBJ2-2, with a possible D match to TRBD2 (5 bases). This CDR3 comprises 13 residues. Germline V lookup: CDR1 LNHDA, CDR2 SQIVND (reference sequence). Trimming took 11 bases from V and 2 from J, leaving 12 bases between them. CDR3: CAARTSNTGELFF. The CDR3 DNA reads TGTGCCGCCCGGACTTCCAACACCGGGGAGCTGTTTTTT.

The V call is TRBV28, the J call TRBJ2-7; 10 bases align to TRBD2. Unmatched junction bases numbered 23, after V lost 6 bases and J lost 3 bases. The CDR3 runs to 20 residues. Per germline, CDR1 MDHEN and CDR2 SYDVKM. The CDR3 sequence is CASSLASGRTFRGSNYEQYF. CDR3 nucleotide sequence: TGTGCCAGCAGCCTAGCTAGCGGGAGAACCTTCCGAGGATCTAACTACGAGCAGTACTTC.

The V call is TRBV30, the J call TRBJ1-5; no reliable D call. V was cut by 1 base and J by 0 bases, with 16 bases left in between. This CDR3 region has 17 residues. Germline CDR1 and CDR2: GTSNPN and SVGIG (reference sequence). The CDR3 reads CAWSARGSLDSNQPQHF. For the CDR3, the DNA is TGTGCCTGGAGTGCCCGAGGGTCTTTGGATAGCAATCAGCCCCAGCATTTT. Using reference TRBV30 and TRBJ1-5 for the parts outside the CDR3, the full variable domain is SQTIHQWPATLVQPVGSPLSLECTVEGTSNPNLYWYRQAAGRGLQLLFYSVGIGQISSEVPQNLSASRPQDRQFILSSKKLLLSDSGFYLCAWSARGSLDSNQPQHFGDGTRLSIL.

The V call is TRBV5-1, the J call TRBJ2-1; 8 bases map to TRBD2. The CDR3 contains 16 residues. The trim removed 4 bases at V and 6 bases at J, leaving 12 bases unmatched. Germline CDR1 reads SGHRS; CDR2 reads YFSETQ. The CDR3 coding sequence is TGCGCCAGCAGCCCCGAGTCAGCGGGAGTGGGCAATGAGCAGTTCTTC. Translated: CASSPESAGVGNEQFF.

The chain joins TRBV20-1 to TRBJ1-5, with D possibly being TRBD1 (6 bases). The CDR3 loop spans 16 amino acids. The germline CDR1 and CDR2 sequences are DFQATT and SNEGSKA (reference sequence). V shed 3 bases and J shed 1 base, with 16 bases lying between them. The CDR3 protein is CSASSPGHLSNQPQHF. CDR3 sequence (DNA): TGCAGTGCTAGTTCGCCGGGACACCTAAGCAATCAGCCCCAGCATTTT.

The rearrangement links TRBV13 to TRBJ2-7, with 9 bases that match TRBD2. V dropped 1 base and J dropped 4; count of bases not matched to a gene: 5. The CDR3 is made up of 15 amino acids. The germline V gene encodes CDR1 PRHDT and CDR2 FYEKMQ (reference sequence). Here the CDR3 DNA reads TGTGCCAGCAGCTTAGTGACTAGCGGTGGGTACGAGCAGTACTTC. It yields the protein CASSLVTSGGYEQYF.

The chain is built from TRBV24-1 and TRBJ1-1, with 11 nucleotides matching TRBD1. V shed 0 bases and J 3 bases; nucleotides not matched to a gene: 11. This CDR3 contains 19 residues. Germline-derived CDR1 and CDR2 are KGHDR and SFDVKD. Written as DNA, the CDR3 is TGTGCCACCAGTGATTTGCCCCCAGGACAGGGGGCGACTGACACTGAAGCTTTCTTT. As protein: CATSDLPPGQGATDTEAFF.

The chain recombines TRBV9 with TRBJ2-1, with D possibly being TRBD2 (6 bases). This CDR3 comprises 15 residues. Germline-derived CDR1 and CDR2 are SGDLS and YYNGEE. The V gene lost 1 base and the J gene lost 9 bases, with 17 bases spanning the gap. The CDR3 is CASSVSSEGAGEQFF. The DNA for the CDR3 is TGTGCCAGCAGCGTATCCTCCGAGGGAGCGGGTGAGCAGTTCTTC.

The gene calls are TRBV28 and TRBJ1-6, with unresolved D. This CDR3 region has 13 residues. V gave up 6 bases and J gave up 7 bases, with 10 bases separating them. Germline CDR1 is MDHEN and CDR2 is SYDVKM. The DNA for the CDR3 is TGTGCCAGCAGCCCGCCGACAAATTCACCCCTCCACTTT. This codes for CASSPPTNSPLHF. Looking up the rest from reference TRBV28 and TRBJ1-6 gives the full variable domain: DVKVTQSSRYLVKRTGEKVFLECVQDMDHENMFWYRQDPGLGLRLIYFSYDVKMKEKGDIPEGYSVSREKKERFSLILESASTNQTSMYLCASSPPTNSPLHFGNGTRLTVT.

The CDR3 DNA is TGTGCCAGCAGCATTGGACTAGCGGGAGATTTTGTCGGGGAGCTGTTTTTT. Its translation: CASSIGLAGDFVGELFF. The chain recombines TRBV5-6 with TRBJ2-2; 13 bases agree with TRBD2. Trimming at V came to 4 bases and at J to 7 bases, leaving 10 bases not matched to a gene. CDR1 SGHDT and CDR2 YYEEEE come from the germline V gene. This CDR3 is built from 17 residues.

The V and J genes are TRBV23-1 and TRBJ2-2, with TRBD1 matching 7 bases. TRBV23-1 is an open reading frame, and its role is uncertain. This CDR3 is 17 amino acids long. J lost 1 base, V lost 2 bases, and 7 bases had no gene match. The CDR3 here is CASSQPKQGRNTGELFF. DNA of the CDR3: TGCGCCAGCAGTCAACCGAAACAGGGGCGGAACACCGGGGAGCTGTTTTTT.

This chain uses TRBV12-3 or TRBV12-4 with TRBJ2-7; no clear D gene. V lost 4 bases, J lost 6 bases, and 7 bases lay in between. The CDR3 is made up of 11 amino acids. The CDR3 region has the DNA TGTGCCAGCAGTTCCTTTTCCGAGCAGTACTTC. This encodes CASSSFSEQYF.

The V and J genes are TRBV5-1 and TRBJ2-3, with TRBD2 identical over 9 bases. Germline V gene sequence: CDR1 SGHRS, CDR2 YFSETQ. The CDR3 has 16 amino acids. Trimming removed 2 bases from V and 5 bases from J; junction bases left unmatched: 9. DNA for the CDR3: TGCGCCAGCAGCTTCGGAGCGGGAGGAAGGGTAGATACGCAGTATTTT. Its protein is CASSFGAGGRVDTQYF.

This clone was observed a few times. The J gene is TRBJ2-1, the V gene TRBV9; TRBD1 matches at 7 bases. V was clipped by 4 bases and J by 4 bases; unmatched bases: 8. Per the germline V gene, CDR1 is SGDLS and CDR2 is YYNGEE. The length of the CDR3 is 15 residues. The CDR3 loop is CASSPRQGLYNEQFF. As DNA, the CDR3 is TGTGCCAGCAGCCCGCGACAGGGTTTATACAATGAGCAGTTCTTC.

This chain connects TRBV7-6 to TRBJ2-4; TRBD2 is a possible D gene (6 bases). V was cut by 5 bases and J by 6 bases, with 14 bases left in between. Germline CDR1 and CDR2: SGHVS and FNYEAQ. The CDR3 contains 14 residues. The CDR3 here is CASSPRGSRNIQYF. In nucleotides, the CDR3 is TGTGCCAGCAGCCCGCGGGGTAGCCGAAACATTCAGTACTTC.

The CDR3 reads CASSLETGLAGRYTDTQYF. In DNA form, the CDR3 reads TGCGCCAGCAGCTTGGAAACCGGACTAGCGGGAAGATACACAGATACGCAGTATTTT. V gene TRBV5-1 combines with J gene TRBJ2-3; TRBD2 matches 12 bases. The CDR3 runs 19 residues. J lost 2 bases, V lost 0 bases, and 10 bases had no gene match. Germline V gene sequence: CDR1 SGHRS, CDR2 YFSETQ.